This paragraph covers one T cell receptor (beta chain) sequence. This clonotype came up many times. Its antigen specificity is not known. No much larger clonotype is one base removed from it; base qualities were not supplied. The method behind the library was UMI-ligation and nested PCR. The ligated cDNA was amplified in four rounds of PCR with nested alpha and beta constant region primers together with the SP2 primer. For the blood and skin samples, reverse transcription of TCR RNA was done with SuperScript IV along with alpha and beta constant region primers. Using T4 RNA ligase 1, an oligonucleotide carrying both the Illumina SP2 primer and a UMI was ligated onto the 3' end of the cDNA. The 12-nucleotide UMI was composed of two random hexamers separated by an eight-base spacer, which was included to prevent hairpin formation. TCR alpha and beta chain libraries were processed separately from the second PCR onward, with dual indexing for multiplexing. After pooling, the indexed libraries were analyzed by capillary electrophoresis and sequenced on either an Illumina MiSeq or NextSeq. Libraries were spiked with PhiX DNA at about 4.5-7.5% so that base diversity was increased and cluster recognition was improved. On the authors' methods: Demultiplexor extracted UMIs from read 2, combined them with read 1 TCR sequence, and split reads by sample indices. Decombinator identified V and J genes and V-J junctions, assigning each TCR a five-part identifier including V and J deletions. Collapsinator relied on UMIs to correct both sequencing errors and PCR amplification heterogeneity, producing a UMI-based abundance for each TCR. CDR3Translator turned identifiers into nucleotide sequence, translated that sequence into amino acids, and pulled out CDR3 regions based on terminal motifs. Error-corrected alpha and beta TCR counts from blood and skin were compared after normalization to input RNA amount. TCRdb trimmed public reads at Q25 via fastp, called clones via MiXCR and kept in-frame beta chains. Under each unique CDR3 protein, matching rows form one entry showing the most common genes and DNA. These V and J calls derive from TCRdb rather than the authors' analysis. The sample records about 14,000 distinct CDR3 sequences, around 5.5% of which are singletons. The ten largest clones add up to just under 8.5% of the sample.

The record originates from a study of naive and memory T cell subsets (dated by TCRdb to 2016 to 2017). Broadly, across the study: In the figure summarizing the skin biopsy and whole blood samples, 10 or so blood donors, 7 tuberculin skin test biopsies and 3 saline control biopsies were reported. Skin biopsies were taken from tuberculin skin test sites or from saline-injected control sites and were processed for RNA extraction as described before. PCR2 was typically performed as a SYBR Green qPCR that was stopped at a set threshold, although end-point PCR (around 6 cycles) could be used instead for low-input samples.

The full study reports these points: The potential sensitivity of the RNA-based method to TCR transcript changes with T cell activation and differentiation was acknowledged. The paper did not give details of skin biopsy collection and RNA processing, instead referencing earlier studies for those details. Higher TCR numbers at tuberculin skin test sites were interpreted as T cell infiltration of a delayed type IV hypersensitivity reaction. TCR sequences were reportedly obtained from both types of skin biopsy, with many more TCRs found at tuberculin skin test sites.

Interpreted using the paper, the treatment or condition label stands for: skin biopsy from PPD injection site in Mantoux-positive individual. The study described a robust, sensitive protocol for amplifying, sequencing and analyzing TCRs, using 3' ligation of a UMI-containing oligonucleotide to TCR cDNA. The tuberculin skin test biopsies were taken from PPD-injected sites in individuals who had a positive Mantoux test. Before reverse transcription, total RNA that had not been cell sorted was treated with RQ1 DNase, with a target input of 1 to 1000 ng. Libraries were prepared from skin biopsies and whole blood to test how robust the pipeline was in samples where T cells are a minority population. This receptor was taken from an adult in good health. Source: skin, taken from a tuberculin skin test site.

At the DNA level, the sequence is TGCAGCGTTGGGTGGTCTAGCGGGGGGCGACAGAACACCGGGGAGCTGTTTTTT. This encodes CSVGWSSGGRQNTGELFF. The chain joins TRBV29-1 to TRBJ2-2, with 11 central nucleotides matching TRBD2. The germline V gene gives CDR1 as SQVTM and CDR2 as ANQGSEA. CDR3 length: 18 amino acids, cysteine to phenylalanine. CDR3 DNA only is kept here, 54 bases in frame from base 1. V loses 4 bases at its end and J loses 1 base; junction bases beyond the gene matches: 11.